These 7 T cell receptor beta chains originate from one sample sequenced in a study of shared clonotypes between healthy human individuals. Assay: immunoSEQ multiplex PCR; the TCRdb copy retains only in-frame clones and omits some. This table holds a few million clones, around 90% found once. Material: naive CD4+ T cells from PBMCs. The subset: CD45RA+ positively selected. The receptor source for this set is a man aged 18 to 29 in good health. Some clones in this sample may be carry-over from other donors' samples.

The genes are TRBV5-5 and TRBJ1-5; 8 bases are a match to TRBD1. V was clipped by 4 bases and J by 0 bases; unmatched bases: 6. Germline CDR1 and CDR2: SGHKS and YYEKEE (reference sequence). There are 16 residues in the CDR3. The CDR3 loop is CASSPKQGGSNQPQHF. CDR3 in DNA: TGTGCCAGCAGCCCAAAACAGGGGGGTAGCAATCAGCCCCAGCATTTT.

V gene TRBV5-1 combines with J gene TRBJ2-3, with D perhaps TRBD2 (6 bases). This CDR3 region has 16 residues. V lost 0 bases and J 0 bases, leaving 11 bases between the germline ends. Germline-derived CDR1 and CDR2 are SGHRS and YFSETQ. In nucleotides, the CDR3 is TGCGCCAGCAGCTTGGCCTCTGCGGGAAGCACAGATACGCAGTATTTT. Translating gives CASSLASAGSTDTQYF. Complete variable domain (other parts from reference TRBV5-1 and TRBJ2-3): KAGVTQTPRYLIKTRGQQVTLSCSPISGHRSVSWYQQTPGQGLQFLFEYFSETQRNKGNFPGRFSGRQFSNSRSEMNVSTLELGDSALYLCASSLASAGSTDTQYFGPGTRLTVL.

In its sample, this clone was seen a few times. The chain is built from TRBV2 and TRBJ1-5, with D possibly being TRBD1 (6 bases). Germline lookup yields CDR1 SNHLY and CDR2 FYNNEI. The CDR3 has 16 residues. The V end lost 5 bases, the J end lost 5 bases, and 19 bases lay between the germline ends. The CDR3 protein is CASSRGSNRDYQPQHF. The DNA for the CDR3 is TGTGCCAGCAGTAGGGGAAGTAACAGGGATTATCAGCCCCAGCATTTT.

The chain combines TRBV7-3 with TRBJ2-3; either TRBD1 or TRBD2 may supply D (5 bases each). Germline V CDR1 and CDR2: SGHTA, FQGTGA. Trimming left V 1 base short and J 6 bases short, with 8 bases between. The CDR3 covers 13 residues. The CDR3 loop reads CASSLKWGDTQYF. DNA of the CDR3: TGTGCCAGCAGCTTAAAATGGGGGGATACGCAGTATTTT.

The chain combines TRBV28 with TRBJ2-2; D is unclear. Between the trimmed V and J ends, which lost 3 bases and 1 base, there was a span of 9 bases. Germline CDR1 reads MDHEN; CDR2 reads SYDVKM. This CDR3 has 15 residues. CDR3 sequence (DNA): TGTGCCAGCAGTTTCCTCCGGTTGAACACCGGGGAGCTGTTTTTT. Translated, it gives CASSFLRLNTGELFF. The full variable domain, its missing parts supplied by reference TRBV28 and TRBJ2-2, is DVKVTQSSRYLVKRTGEKVFLECVQDMDHENMFWYRQDPGLGLRLIYFSYDVKMKEKGDIPEGYSVSREKKERFSLILESASTNQTSMYLCASSFLRLNTGELFFGEGSRLTVL.

The chain uses TRBV7-2 and TRBJ2-1; D ambiguous. The CDR3 loop spans 11 amino acids. Trimming removed 8 bases from V and 3 bases from J, with 5 bases in between. Germline assignment: CDR1 SGHTA and CDR2 FQGNSA. The CDR3 sequence is CASGGYNEQFF. The CDR3 DNA follows: TGTGCCAGCGGTGGCTACAATGAGCAGTTCTTC.

The V and J genes are TRBV6-5 and TRBJ2-7; TRBD2 agrees at 14 bases. With 5 bases clipped from V and 10 bases from J, the junction kept 4 bases outside the gene matches. CDR1 MNHEY and CDR2 SVGAGI come from the germline V gene. The CDR3 has 13 amino acids. The CDR3 reads CASSPGLAGVQYF. The CDR3 nucleotides read TGTGCCAGCAGTCCGGGACTAGCGGGAGTTCAGTACTTC.